This TCR beta chain was identified in a study of blood T cell repertoires in COVID-19. Study-level background: Sites across the United States, Italy and Spain contributed samples from acute and convalescent COVID-19. The cDNA or gDNA used as material had been derived from T cells, B-cell-depleted T cells, or PBMCs.

Germline CDR1 SGHTS, CDR2 YDEGEE. The CDR3 loop spans 13 amino acids. Deletions cut 2 bases from V and 7 bases from J, with 7 bases between. Using immunoSEQ multiplex PCR, the repertoire was profiled, and TCRdb retains in-frame clones only, with some absent. The sample lists over 350,000 clones, roughly 85% occurring once. Clinical histories supplied by participants themselves formed the basis of cohort assignment. This clonotype was sampled from a woman between 18 and 29 years old with acute COVID-19. The specimen sequenced was PBMCs or T cells enriched from blood (not recorded which). This chain joins TRBV5-8 and TRBJ1-6; the D is unclear. CDR3 amino acids: CASSFGGNSPLHF. The CDR3 region has the DNA TGTGCCAGCAGCTTTGGCGGGAATTCACCCCTCCACTTT.